This TCR beta chain is drawn from a study of blood T cell repertoires in COVID-19. Study background: Acute and convalescent COVID-19 specimens originated in the United States, Italy and Spain.

Original processing methods: The assay estimated nucleated cells by amplifying reference gene primers. TCRdb's table, derived via immunoSEQ multiplex PCR, lists solely in-frame clones and lacks some. V and J calls and clone size come straight from that table; D and trimming were deduced from the DNA. The sample has 300,000 to 350,000 clones, approximately 83% seen once; the top ten hold more than 2%. Germline-derived CDR1 and CDR2 are MNHNY and SVGAGI (reference sequence). The CDR3 is 14 residues long. The V end was cut by 9 bases, the J end by 5 bases, with 20 bases between. Sequencing was carried out using PBMCs or T cells enriched from blood (not recorded which). This clonotype was sampled from a man under 40 who had recovered from COVID-19. The chain combines TRBV6-6 with TRBJ2-7, with D possibly TRBD2 on 6 matching bases. CDR3 in amino acids: CASNRGAILDEQYF. The CDR3 DNA follows: TGTGCCAGTAACCGCGGGGCGATATTGGACGAGCAGTACTTC.